The table lists the clone carrying this T cell receptor (beta chain) with a few counts. Its antigen is not known. Distinct nucleotide sequences in the sample also encode this CDR3. A CD45RO/CCR7/CD25/CD127/CD95/CD27 panel sorted naive, central memory, regulatory and stem cell-like memory CD4+ cells. Germline V lookup: CDR1 SGHDT, CDR2 YYEEEE. Trimming took 4 bases from V and 4 from J, leaving 3 bases between them. The CDR3 consists of 11 residues. Expressed TCRB transcripts were sequenced, since all the RNA that had been isolated was reverse transcribed. An average roughly 3.3 million reads came from naive, central memory and regulatory T cell samples. Libraries were prepared by immunoSEQ multiplex PCR; TCRdb keeps only in-frame clonotypes and omits some of them. This table has hundreds of thousands of clones, roughly 13% appearing once. This record comes from a study of beta chain features in type 1 diabetes. Study results and limitations: Shortening that was moderate but significant affected the TCRB CDR3s of Type 1 diabetes patients in all four CD4+ subsets. Sequencing used cDNA, and cells with high TCR expression could therefore be over-represented. The naive, central memory and Treg TCRB repertoires of patients appeared to be more similar to one another than those of healthy donors.

The genes are TRBV5-6 and TRBJ2-1; no reliable D call. Specimen: naive CD4+ T cells from blood. The receptor was derived from a man aged 18 to 29 with type 1 diabetes. CDR3 residues: CASSSYNEQFF. In nucleotides, the CDR3 is TGTGCCAGCAGCAGTTACAATGAGCAGTTCTTC.